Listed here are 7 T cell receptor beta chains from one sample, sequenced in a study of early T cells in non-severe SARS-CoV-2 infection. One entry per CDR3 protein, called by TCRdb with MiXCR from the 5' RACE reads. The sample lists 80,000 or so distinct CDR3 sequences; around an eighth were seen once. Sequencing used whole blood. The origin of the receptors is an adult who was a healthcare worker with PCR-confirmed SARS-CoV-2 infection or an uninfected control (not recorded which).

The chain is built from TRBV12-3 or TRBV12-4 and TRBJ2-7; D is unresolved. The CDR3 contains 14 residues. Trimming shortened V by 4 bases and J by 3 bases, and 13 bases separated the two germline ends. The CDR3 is CASSSPHQIYEQYF. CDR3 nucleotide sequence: TGTGCCAGCAGTTCACCCCACCAAATCTACGAGCAGTACTTC.

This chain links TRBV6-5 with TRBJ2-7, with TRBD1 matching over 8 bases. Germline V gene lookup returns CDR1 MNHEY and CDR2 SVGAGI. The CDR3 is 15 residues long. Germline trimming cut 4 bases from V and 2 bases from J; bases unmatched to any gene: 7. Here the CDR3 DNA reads TGTGCCAGCAGTTCACGCCGGGACAGGCCCTACGAGCAGTACTTC. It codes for CASSSRRDRPYEQYF.

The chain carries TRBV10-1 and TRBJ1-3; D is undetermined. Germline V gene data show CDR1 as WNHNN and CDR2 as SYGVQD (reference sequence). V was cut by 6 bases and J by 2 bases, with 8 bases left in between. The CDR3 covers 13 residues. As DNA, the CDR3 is TGCGCCAGCAGGCCGGGAACTGGAAACACCATATATTTT. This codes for CASRPGTGNTIYF.

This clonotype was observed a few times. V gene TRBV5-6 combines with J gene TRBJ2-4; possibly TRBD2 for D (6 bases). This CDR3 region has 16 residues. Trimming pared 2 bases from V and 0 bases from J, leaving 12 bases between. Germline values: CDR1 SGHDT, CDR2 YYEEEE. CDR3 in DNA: TGTGCCAGCAGCTTAGGAGGGTTACTAGCCAAAAACATTCAGTACTTC. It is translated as CASSLGGLLAKNIQYF.

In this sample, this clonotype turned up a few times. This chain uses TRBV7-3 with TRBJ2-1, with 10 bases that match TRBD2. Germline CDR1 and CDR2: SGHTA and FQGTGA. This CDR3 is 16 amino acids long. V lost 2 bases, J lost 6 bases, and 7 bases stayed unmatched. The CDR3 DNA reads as TGTGCCAGCAGCTTATCCCCAGCGGGGGGGGGCAATGAGCAGTTCTTC. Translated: CASSLSPAGGGNEQFF.

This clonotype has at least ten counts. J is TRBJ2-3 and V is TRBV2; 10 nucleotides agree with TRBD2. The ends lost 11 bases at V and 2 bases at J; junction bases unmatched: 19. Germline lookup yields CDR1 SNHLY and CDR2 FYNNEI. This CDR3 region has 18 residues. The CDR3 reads CASLGGLTSGSPTDTQYF. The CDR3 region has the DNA TGTGCCTCCCTCGGAGGGTTGACTAGCGGGTCTCCCACAGATACGCAGTATTTT.

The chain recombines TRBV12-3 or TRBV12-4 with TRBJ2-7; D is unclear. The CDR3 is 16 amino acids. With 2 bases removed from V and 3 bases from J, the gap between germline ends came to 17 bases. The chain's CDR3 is CASSLRLGSTFYEQYF. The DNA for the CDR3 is TGTGCCAGCAGTTTACGTCTTGGCAGTACTTTCTACGAGCAGTACTTC.